This entry describes one T cell receptor beta chain. The target antigen is unknown. TCRdb redid the calling of the 5' RACE reads with MiXCR, one entry per CDR3 protein. The data contain several thousand distinct CDR3 sequences, approximately 61% of them singletons. Findings and limits, study-wide: In terms of TCR gene usage, tumor memory CD4+ T cells clustered together with blood and lymph node memory CD4+ cells, as well as with lymph node naive CD4+ cells.

Per germline, CDR1 SEHNR and CDR2 FQNEAQ (reference sequence). V dropped 11 bases and J dropped 12 bases, with 17 bases sitting between them. The CDR3 extends over 12 amino acids. This receptor was taken from a female donor with breast cancer. The rearrangement joins TRBV7-9 to TRBJ1-6; TRBD1 might be the D (5 bases). The specimen sequenced was tumor-infiltrating memory CD4+ T cells sorted from the breast tumor. The subset denotes: memory CD4+ T cells, CD4+CD45RO+CD25-. The CDR3 here is CACNPVQGPLHF. CDR3 DNA sequence: TGTGCCTGCAATCCGGTCCAGGGACCCCTCCACTTT.